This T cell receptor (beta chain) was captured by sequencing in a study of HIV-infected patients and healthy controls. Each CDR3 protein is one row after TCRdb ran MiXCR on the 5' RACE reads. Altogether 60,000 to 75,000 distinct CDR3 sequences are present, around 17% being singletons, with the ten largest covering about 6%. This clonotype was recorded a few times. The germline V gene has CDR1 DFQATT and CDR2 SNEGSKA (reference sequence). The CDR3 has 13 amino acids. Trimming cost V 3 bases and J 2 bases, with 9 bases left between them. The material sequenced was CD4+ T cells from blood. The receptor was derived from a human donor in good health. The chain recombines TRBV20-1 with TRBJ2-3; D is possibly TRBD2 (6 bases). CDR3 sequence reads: CSASGGFTDTQYF. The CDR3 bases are TGCAGTGCTAGCGGAGGGTTCACAGATACGCAGTATTTT.